These T cell receptor beta chains were read from a single sample in a study of CD8+CD57+ T cells in acquired aplastic anemia. TCRdb ran MiXCR on the reads and lists one entry per CDR3 protein. The sample holds about 170,000 distinct CDR3 sequences, 63% seen once. The sequencing input was sorted CD4+, CD8+, or CD8+CD57+ T cells (not recorded which) from PBMCs. All receptors come from a human donor in good health. Both conserved end residues are part of each CDR3.

V gene	J gene	CDR3 protein
TRBV7-3	TRBJ2-7	CASSLYGGGPYEQYF
TRBV6-5	TRBJ2-7	CASSAALSYEQYF
TRBV2	TRBJ1-3	CASAGRGRFSGNTIYF
TRBV7-2	TRBJ1-4	CASSVDRNEKLFF
TRBV10-3	TRBJ2-7	CAISESAGFSYEQYF
TRBV2	TRBJ1-1	CASTPRAFENTEAFF
TRBV11-2	TRBJ1-3	CASSLVPGDTIYF
TRBV24-1	TRBJ2-1	CATSDFGGVNNEQFF
TRBV24-1	TRBJ2-5	CATTDDRAGETQYF
TRBV6-1	TRBJ2-7	CASSRAQGPYEQYF
TRBV10-3	TRBJ1-6	CAISDPTGQSPLHF
TRBV5-6	TRBJ1-2	CASSFLDGNYGYTF
TRBV2	TRBJ2-7	CASAPGRASYEQYF
TRBV7-9	TRBJ2-3	CASSFGTGLGTQYF
TRBV7-8	TRBJ2-7	CASSPLLTALGQYF
TRBV7-9	TRBJ1-6	CASSEAGNSPLHF
TRBV5-1	TRBJ1-6	CASRSRYNSPLHF
TRBV6-5	TRBJ2-2	CASSRGLAVITGELFF
TRBV20-1	TRBJ2-5	CSARGQSWKETQYF
TRBV7-9	TRBJ2-7	CASSHLGQSYSYEQYF
TRBV24-1	TRBJ2-5	CATSGQAGDRETQYF
TRBV7-8	TRBJ1-1	CASSPGTGGTEAFF
TRBV5-6	TRBJ2-2	CASSLTRNTGELFF
TRBV7-6	TRBJ2-2	CASSEVAGAGELFF
TRBV19	TRBJ1-6	CASSTTDNSPLHF
TRBV7-9	TRBJ1-3	CASSLISGNTIYF
TRBV6-6	TRBJ2-5	CASSQGTVKETQYF
TRBV7-9	TRBJ2-7	CAGSTSGRASAPYGQYF
TRBV10-3	TRBJ1-1	CAISESRGSANTEAFF
TRBV3-1	TRBJ2-7	CASSYGQLRSYEQYF
TRBV20-1	TRBJ2-7	CSARDIGTGRYEQYF
TRBV2	TRBJ2-7	CASSLQGPPYEQYF
TRBV5-1	TRBJ2-1	CASSFSAEQFF
TRBV20-1	TRBJ1-1	CSARDTGETEAFF
TRBV29-1	TRBJ1-6	CSAGTGGQNSPLHF
TRBV11-1	TRBJ2-3	CASSLGGAQSDTQYF
TRBV10-3	TRBJ1-2	CAISVGRNYGYTF
TRBV6-1	TRBJ1-2	CASSERPEYYGYTF
TRBV9	TRBJ1-1	CASSPLGRTNTEAFF
TRBV9	TRBJ2-7	CASSTGAGSPLKQYF
TRBV9	TRBJ1-2	CASSSGAGSDYGYTF
TRBV29-1	TRBJ2-5	CSGQGETQYF
TRBV7-2	TRBJ2-1	CASSPLTSGRAREQFF
TRBV15	TRBJ2-5	CATSTGTWTEQETQYF
TRBV6-6	TRBJ1-2	CAISEGQGVYGYTF
TRBV6-1	TRBJ2-5	CASSYVWGMGQGKETQYF
TRBV9	TRBJ2-7	CASSVGLAGVSYEQYF
TRBV7-9	TRBJ1-1	CASSLTPSDTEAFF
TRBV7-2	TRBJ1-5	CASSSAGTGSGQPQHF
TRBV29-1	TRBJ2-5	CSVEAGGDGKTQYF
TRBV9	TRBJ2-3	CASSDPDSSTDTQYF